Following are 21 T cell receptor beta chains from one sample sequenced in a study of CD8 T cells in Susac syndrome. RNA in amounts of about 0.45 to 1 ug was reverse transcribed with random hexamers. TCRdb reprocessed the immunoSEQ multiplex PCR reads via MiXCR and lists one record per CDR3 protein. The data hold 130,000 to 150,000 distinct CDR3 sequences, with 94% observed a single time. Material for sequencing was CD8+ T cells from PBMCs. These receptors came from a human donor in good health.

V usage is TRBV29-1 and J usage is TRBJ2-1, with 9 positions matching TRBD2. The CDR3 sequence is 14 residues long. With 6 bases clipped from V and 8 bases from J, the junction kept 11 bases outside the gene matches. The germline V gene encodes CDR1 SQVTM and CDR2 ANQGSEA. The CDR3 coding sequence is TGCAGCGTGGGGGCTAGCGGGATACGGGATGAGCAGTTCTTC. Its protein product is CSVGASGIRDEQFF.

This rearrangement joins TRBV20-1 to TRBJ2-7; D tentatively fits TRBD1 or TRBD2 (6 bases each). The CDR3 has 15 amino acids. Germline loops: CDR1 DFQATT, CDR2 SNEGSKA (reference sequence). V dropped 0 bases and J dropped 1 base, with 13 bases sitting between them. The CDR3 region has the DNA TGCAGTGCTAGAGATAGGGGGGAGTGGTCCTACGAGCAGTACTTC. This translates into CSARDRGEWSYEQYF.

V usage is TRBV27 and J usage is TRBJ2-5, with D tentatively TRBD2 (5 bases). The V and J ends lost 1 base and 2 bases respectively, with 8 bases between them. The V gene's germline CDR1 is MNHEY and CDR2 SMNVEV (reference sequence). This CDR3 has 14 amino acids. CDR3 sequence: CASSLYPGQETQYF. The CDR3 bases are TGTGCCAGCAGTTTATATCCGGGACAAGAGACCCAGTACTTC.

As DNA, the CDR3 is TGTGCCAGCAGTGAAGCGCGAACAGTAACTAATGAAAAACTGTTTTTT. Translating it yields CASSEARTVTNEKLFF. This chain joins TRBV2 and TRBJ1-4; D is undetermined. This CDR3 has 16 amino acids. Germline CDR1 and CDR2: SNHLY and FYNNEI. V was pared by 0 bases and J by 1 base, with 9 bases between.

V usage is TRBV15 and J usage is TRBJ1-2, with D perhaps matching TRBD1 (5 bases). The CDR3 has 15 residues. Germline V gene lookup returns CDR1 LNHNV and CDR2 YYDKDF (reference sequence). V lost 3 bases and J lost 0, with 11 bases in between. The chain's CDR3 is CATSSEQGANYGYTF. The CDR3 DNA is TGTGCCACCAGCAGTGAGCAGGGAGCTAACTATGGCTACACCTTC.

This rearrangement joins TRBV13 to TRBJ2-1; TRBD2 aligns across 12 bases. Trimming cost V 4 bases and J 7 bases; bases outside gene matches: 5. CDR1 and CDR2 from the germline V gene are PRHDT and FYEKMQ (reference sequence). This CDR3 is 15 amino acids long. This CDR3 reads CASSSTSGSKNEQFF. For the CDR3, the DNA is TGTGCCAGCAGCTCGACTAGCGGGAGTAAGAATGAGCAGTTCTTC.

The chain links TRBV5-4 to TRBJ2-5, with D perhaps assigned TRBD1 or TRBD2 (5 bases each). The CDR3 covers 14 residues. V was trimmed by 3 bases and J by 5 bases, leaving 14 bases between them. CDR1 is SGHNT, CDR2 YYREEE, per germline (reference sequence). DNA for the CDR3: TGTGCCAGCAGCTCCGGACTCGACAGTGAGACCCAGTACTTC. Translation gives CASSSGLDSETQYF.

A note on this clonotype: At one end, the junction sequence differs from germline, possibly due to a read error. The V gene is TRBV7-9, the J gene TRBJ1-2; D remains unclear. CDR3 length equals 13 residues. CDR1 SEHNR and CDR2 FQNEAQ come from the germline V gene (reference sequence). CDR3 in DNA: TGCGCCAGCAGCTTACCTAGATCTACGAGCTACACCTTC. It codes for CASSLPRSTSYTF.

V and J are TRBV27 and TRBJ2-7; D is possibly TRBD1 or TRBD2 (5 bases each). The V end was cut by 2 bases, the J end by 3 bases, with 11 bases between. Germline V gene data show CDR1 as MNHEY and CDR2 as SMNVEV (reference sequence). The CDR3 loop spans 14 amino acids. CDR3 nucleotide sequence: TGTGCCAGCAGTTTAGGGGGAGCTCTCTACGAGCAGTACTTC. Protein product: CASSLGGALYEQYF.

This chain uses TRBV6-2 or TRBV6-3 with TRBJ2-6, with D unclear. Deletions cut 3 bases from V and 0 bases from J, with 6 bases between. CDR3 length: 15 residues. Germline values: CDR1 MNHEY, CDR2 SVGEGT. CDR3 loop: CASSYSSSGANVLTF. CDR3 sequence (DNA): TGTGCCAGCAGTTATAGCAGCTCTGGGGCCAACGTCCTGACTTTC.

The rearrangement links TRBV7-9 to TRBJ2-3; 10 nucleotides agree with TRBD2. The ends lost 5 bases at V and 3 bases at J; junction bases unmatched: 5. Germline CDR1 reads SEHNR; CDR2 reads FQNEAQ (reference sequence). This CDR3 has 15 residues. CDR3 nucleotides: TGTGCCAGCAGCGTAACTAGCGGGATTACAGATACGCAGTATTTT. Amino acid sequence: CASSVTSGITDTQYF. Together with reference TRBV7-9 and TRBJ2-3, the CDR3 gives the full variable domain: DTGVSQNPRHKITKRGQNVTFRCDPISEHNRLYWYRQTLGQGPEFLTYFQNEAQLEKSRLLSDRFSAERPKGSFSTLEIQRTEQGDSAMYLCASSVTSGITDTQYFGPGTRLTVL.

This clonotype was picked up one time. This sequence joins TRBV29-1 and TRBJ1-2; D call uncertain. The germline CDR1 and CDR2 sequences are SQVTM and ANQGSEA. With 4 bases removed from V and 7 bases from J, the gap between germline ends came to 13 bases. CDR3 length: 12 amino acids. The CDR3, as DNA: TGCAGCGTTGGGGCAGGCCTGGCTGGCTACACCTTC. Translated: CSVGAGLAGYTF.

The chain links TRBV25-1 to TRBJ1-5; no definite D call. Looked up from germline, CDR1 is MGHDK and CDR2 is SYGVNS. The ends were cut back, 5 bases at V and 10 bases at J, with 18 bases in the middle. This CDR3 region has 14 residues. CDR3 coding DNA: TGTGCCAGCAGTCCCGGTAGAGACGGCGTACCCCAGCATTTT. Protein: CASSPGRDGVPQHF. The complete variable domain, with remaining parts taken from reference TRBV25-1 and TRBJ1-5, reads EADIYQTPRYLVIGTGKKITLECSQTMGHDKMYWYQQDPGMELHLIHYSYGVNSTEKGDLSSESTVSRIRTEHFPLTLESARPSHTSQYLCASSPGRDGVPQHFGDGTRLSIL.

The rearrangement joins TRBV9 to TRBJ2-7; maybe TRBD2 (5 bases). V lost 0 bases and J 2 bases, leaving 9 bases between the germline ends. CDR3 size: 14 residues. CDR1 and CDR2 (germline): SGDLS, YYNGEE. The CDR3 sequence is CASSVEEGPYEQYF. DNA for the CDR3: TGTGCCAGCAGCGTAGAAGAGGGCCCCTACGAGCAGTACTTC.

This chain links TRBV7-9 with TRBJ1-2, with D hard to call. Germline V gives CDR1 SEHNR, CDR2 FQNEAQ (reference sequence). V lost 3 bases and J 3 bases, leaving 20 bases between the germline ends. The CDR3 covers 17 residues. The CDR3 nucleotides are TGTGCCAGCAGCTTTACCCCGGGCCTTAACAAGGACTATGGCTACACCTTC. It encodes CASSFTPGLNKDYGYTF.

This sequence joins TRBV28 and TRBJ2-1; 7 bases map to TRBD1. Germline V gives CDR1 MDHEN, CDR2 SYDVKM. V was pared by 6 bases and J by 8 bases, with 13 bases of the junction left unmatched. The length of the CDR3 is 15 residues. CDR3 amino acids: CASSTPPGGVDEQFF. DNA of the CDR3: TGTGCCAGCAGCACCCCCCCAGGGGGAGTAGATGAGCAGTTCTTC.

The chain joins TRBV20-1 to TRBJ1-1, with D uncertain. V was clipped by 3 bases and J by 4 bases, with 15 bases between them. CDR3 length: 14 residues. In germline, CDR1 is DFQATT, CDR2 SNEGSKA (reference sequence). CDR3 sequence: CSASPGFRFTEAFF. CDR3 DNA sequence: TGCAGTGCTAGTCCCGGATTCAGGTTCACTGAAGCTTTCTTT.

This chain uses TRBV7-9 with TRBJ1-1; 9 bases agree with TRBD1. Germline V gene lookup returns CDR1 SEHNR and CDR2 FQNEAQ (reference sequence). V shed 5 bases and J 4 bases; nucleotides not matched to a gene: 17. The CDR3 consists of 18 residues. The CDR3, as DNA: TGTGCCAGCAGCCCACTGAGTTGGCGCACAGGGGGCATCACTGAAGCTTTCTTT. Translated: CASSPLSWRTGGITEAFF.

The V call is TRBV7-9, the J call TRBJ2-3; TRBD1 might be the D (6 bases). V was clipped by 7 bases and J by 1 base, with 12 bases between them. The CDR3 runs to 14 residues. Germline assignment: CDR1 SEHNR and CDR2 FQNEAQ (reference sequence). In DNA, the CDR3 is TGTGCCAGCATGGACAGCTTGGGCACAGATACGCAGTATTTT. Protein sequence: CASMDSLGTDTQYF.

This clonotype was detected only a few times. This sequence joins TRBV6-1 and TRBJ1-4; weak D call: TRBD1 (6 bases). Trimming left V 7 bases short and J 6 bases short, with 24 bases between. This CDR3 contains 17 residues. Germline V CDR1 and CDR2: MNHNS, SASEGT. For the CDR3, the DNA is TGTGCCAGCACCTATTACAGGGTACGGGTCCTGGATGAAAAACTGTTTTTT. Its translation: CASTYYRVRVLDEKLFF.

The V call is TRBV11-2, the J call TRBJ2-7, with TRBD2 matching 11 bases. Germline loops: CDR1 SGHAT, CDR2 FQNNGV. The V and J ends lost 5 bases and 3 bases, in that order; junction bases with no gene match: 3. The CDR3 extends over 14 amino acids. The CDR3 sequence is CASSRGLADYEQYF. DNA for the CDR3: TGTGCCAGCAGCAGGGGACTAGCGGACTACGAGCAGTACTTC. Looking up the rest from reference TRBV11-2 and TRBJ2-7 gives the full variable domain: EAGVAQSPRYKIIEKRQSVAFWCNPISGHATLYWYQQILGQGPKLLIQFQNNGVVDDSQLPKDRFSAERLKGVDSTLKIQPAKLEDSAVYLCASSRGLADYEQYFGPGTRLTVT.